The rows below give T cell receptor beta chains drawn from one sample of a study of blood T cell repertoires in COVID-19. Method: immunoSEQ multiplex PCR; TCRdb's copy keeps in-frame clones and lacks some. The profile shows a few hundred thousand clones, around 80% of them singletons. Material: PBMCs or T cells enriched from blood (not recorded which). The receptors originated from a man aged 35 to 55 who had been exposed to COVID-19. Each CDR3 is given with its conserved first and last residue. Each record gives: CDR3 length, clone size, V gene, D gene, J gene, CDR3 protein, CDR3 DNA. A D gene is named only where the DNA matches it firmly. For some rows the clone size is stated as once, few or many, or as a class when expanded; others skip it.

15	NA	TRBV5-6	TRBD1	TRBJ2-7	CASSQPGQGVYEQYF	TGTGCCAGCAGCCAACCGGGACAGGGGGTCTACGAGCAGTACTTC
16	NA	TRBV7-2	NA	TRBJ2-1	CASSSSGAVSYNEQFF	TGTGCCAGCAGCTCATCAGGGGCGGTCTCCTACAATGAGCAGTTCTTC
14	NA	TRBV6-1	NA	TRBJ2-7	CASSEGGTSYEQYF	TGTGCCAGCAGTGAAGGCGGGACCTCCTACGAGCAGTACTTC
13	NA	TRBV30	NA	TRBJ1-1	CAWSVREFTEAFF	TGTGCCTGGAGTGTAAGGGAGTTCACTGAAGCTTTCTTT
12	few	TRBV28	NA	TRBJ1-2	CASNGLNYGYTF	TGTGCCAGCAACGGACTTAACTATGGCTACACCTTC
15	NA	TRBV9	TRBD1	TRBJ2-1	CASSVGDSSYNEQFF	TGTGCCAGCAGCGTAGGGGACAGCTCCTACAATGAGCAGTTCTTC
14	NA	TRBV7-2	NA	TRBJ2-7	CASSPPGVRYEQYF	TGTGCCAGCAGCCCGCCAGGGGTAAGGTACGAGCAGTACTTC
14	NA	TRBV9	NA	TRBJ1-1	CASGPGQKNTEAFF	TGTGCCAGCGGACCGGGACAAAAGAACACTGAAGCTTTCTTT
14	few	TRBV4-1	NA	TRBJ1-1	CASSAGVFTTEAFF	TGCGCCAGCAGCGCCGGGGTTTTTACTACTGAAGCTTTCTTT
13	NA	TRBV30	NA	TRBJ1-2	CAWSERRGNGYTF	TGTGCCTGGAGTGAGAGGAGAGGAAATGGCTACACCTTC
15	NA	TRBV19	TRBD1	TRBJ1-5	CASSIQGARNQPQHF	TGTGCCAGTAGTATACAGGGGGCGCGCAATCAGCCCCAGCATTTT
16	NA	TRBV2	NA	TRBJ1-1	CASSDRGIGMNTEAFF	TGTGCCAGCAGTGATCGGGGGATAGGGATGAACACTGAAGCTTTCTTT
16	NA	TRBV5-4	NA	TRBJ2-3	CASNPGGMWDTDTQYF	TGTGCCAGCAACCCAGGGGGGATGTGGGACACAGATACGCAGTATTTT
13	NA	TRBV7-3	NA	TRBJ2-7	CASSQTGSYEQYF	TGTGCCAGCAGCCAAACAGGGAGCTACGAGCAGTACTTC
15	NA	TRBV7-9	NA	TRBJ2-3	CASSLAGGRTGAQYF	TGTGCCAGCAGCTTAGCCGGCGGGAGGACAGGTGCGCAGTATTTT
12	NA	TRBV30	NA	TRBJ1-2	CAWSVSRDGYTF	TGTGCCTGGAGTGTATCCCGGGATGGCTACACCTTC
14	NA	TRBV9	TRBD1	TRBJ2-5	CASSVGQSQETQYF	TGTGCCAGCAGCGTGGGACAGAGCCAAGAGACCCAGTACTTC
11	few	TRBV19	NA	TRBJ2-3	CATSSTDTQYF	TGTGCCACCTCCTCGACAGATACGCAGTATTTT
14	few	TRBV11-2	TRBD1	TRBJ2-7	CASSSLGEGAEQYF	TGTGCCAGCAGCTCCCTGGGCGAGGGGGCCGAGCAGTACTTC
16	NA	TRBV2	TRBD1	TRBJ1-6	CASSAYPTGGNSPLHF	TGTGCCAGCAGTGCATACCCGACAGGGGGCAATTCACCCCTCCACTTT